The source of this TCR beta chain is a study of somatic mutations in cytotoxic T cells in rheumatoid arthritis (dated by TCRdb to about 2017). Concerning the study at large: Before any treatment started and right after they were diagnosed, patients gave peripheral blood samples (around 29 ml EDTA). A FACSAria II or Sony SH800 was used to flow-sort some V beta antibody-stained T-cell populations at nearly 100% purity, and TCRB sequencing was also done on sorted V beta1+ cells. The study asked whether expanded CD8+ T-cell clones in newly diagnosed, untreated rheumatoid arthritis carry somatic mutations, and used TCRB deep sequencing to characterize clonality. TCRB deep sequencing covered over 55 patients with rheumatoid arthritis along with about 20 healthy controls. The median ages of the patient and control groups were essentially identical.

The V end loses 4 bases and the J end loses 3 bases, and a stretch of 11 bases separates them. The germline V gene gives CDR1 as SGDLS and CDR2 as YYNGEE. The CDR3 runs 14 amino acids, cysteine and phenylalanine included. The sequence is cut down to CDR3 DNA, 42 bases in frame from base 1. Positive magnetic bead selection on an AutoMACS was used to isolate CD4+ and CD8+ cells, with flow cytometry used to check purity. Initial screening for clonal expansions relied on flow cytometry with a TCR V beta antibody panel, after which sorted CD8+ fractions underwent TCRB deep sequencing for characterization. Isolation of peripheral blood mononuclear cells was done through Ficoll-Paque PLUS density gradient separation. DNA was extracted from CD4-enriched, CD8-enriched or PBMC samples with Nucleospin Tissue or Tissue XS kits and quantified with a Qubit 2.0 fluorometer. The study at large found these results: It was unknown which antigens the expanded CD8+ clones targeted, and their absence from virus-specific databases did not exclude viral specificity. No adjustment for multiple comparisons was made for the slight TRBV07 underrepresentation in patients. Several identical CD8+ TCRB sequences were found in both blood and synovial fluid, and in about an eighth of the 65 patients the largest CD8+ clone exceeded 20% of CD8+ cells. An increase of CD8+ clonality with age was seen in patients (Spearman r ~ 0.45) but not in healthy controls. There was no significant difference in CD8+ T-cell clonality between rheumatoid arthritis patients and age-matched healthy controls.

The immunoSEQ assay was applied to genomic DNA for TCRB CDR3 sequencing. On the study's bioinformatics: Published virus-specific TCRB sequences were compared with patient CD8+ clones larger than 1%, and only a few matches were found. Analyses were restricted to productive TCRB rearrangements. A clone was defined by a unique TCRB CDR3 sequence, and clonality was computed as a productive clonality index based on Shannon entropy. Repertoire overlap between two samples was calculated from the template counts of each clone relative to total templates per sample. Flow cytometry-measured V-gene usage correlated with V-gene usage from TCRB sequencing, with a Spearman r of approximately 0.66. TCRdb took this table from immuneACCESS and kept in-frame rearrangements with V and J called. Such tables lack part of the clones; where checked against another copy, unresolved V genes explain under half of the gap, and the rest is unexplained. Clone size and V and J calls were adopted from that table, with D and trimming inferred from the DNA. The sample profile shows some 20,000 clones; about four fifths of them were found once. The top ten clones comprise 9.5% to 13% of the sample.

For this clone: What this receptor recognizes is not known. Base qualities are not provided; no much larger clone lies one nucleotide away.

The sample comprised CD8+ T cells sorted from blood. The chain employs TRBV9 and TRBJ1-3; the D gene is perhaps TRBD1, on 5 matching bases. The receptor was derived from a young man with rheumatoid arthritis. This receptor carries the CDR3 CASSIGGDGNTIYF. The nucleotide sequence is TGTGCCAGCAGCATTGGGGGTGATGGAAACACCATATATTTT. Reference TRBV9 and TRBJ1-3 proteins supply the regions before and after the CDR3; the full variable domain is: DSGVTQTPKHLITATGQRVTLRCSPRSGDLSVYWYQQSLDQGLQFLIQYYNGEERAKGNILERFSAQQFPDLHSELNLSSLELGDSALYFCASSIGGDGNTIYFGEGSWLTVV.